This record concerns one T cell receptor (beta chain) sequence. This record belongs to a study of blood T cell repertoires in COVID-19. Study summary: COVID-19 samples collected from the United States, Italy and Spain covered acute and convalescent phases. PBMCs, B-cell-depleted T cells, or T cells provided the cDNA or gDNA that made up the material.

TCRdb's copy holds only in-frame clones and misses some; the assay was immunoSEQ multiplex PCR. The repertoire holds about 110,000 clones, approximately 89% seen once, with 6.8% in the top ten. Germline values: CDR1 SGHRS, CDR2 YFSETQ. Trimming stripped 1 base from V and 0 bases from J, with 20 bases between. The length of the CDR3 is 18 residues. The sequence derives from a man between 45 and 60 years old with active or convalescent COVID-19. Input material: peripheral blood. V and J are TRBV5-1 and TRBJ2-7; tentative D call: TRBD1 (6 bases). The CDR3 reads CASSLTSSGGLRSYEQYF. CDR3 DNA sequence: TGCGCCAGCAGCTTGACAAGCAGTGGGGGCCTACGCTCCTACGAGCAGTACTTC. Looking up the rest from reference TRBV5-1 and TRBJ2-7 gives the full variable domain: KAGVTQTPRYLIKTRGQQVTLSCSPISGHRSVSWYQQTPGQGLQFLFEYFSETQRNKGNFPGRFSGRQFSNSRSEMNVSTLELGDSALYLCASSLTSSGGLRSYEQYFGPGTRLTVT.